The sequence of this T cell receptor beta chain was determined in a study of blood T cells in healthy people across ages. Study outcomes and limitations: Diversity of TCR beta per million T cells declined in a roughly linear way with age.

The authors ran a second PCR of about 7 to 11 cycles using a sample-barcoded 5' primer and a J-beta primer mix. Each cDNA molecule was tagged by a template-switch adaptor with 12 random nucleotides. Paired-end reads containing CDR3 totaled no fewer than 3 million for each sample. Each CDR3 protein gets one entry after TCRdb re-called the 5' RACE reads with MiXCR. Of hundreds of thousands of distinct CDR3 sequences detected, around 50% appear once; the ten largest clones hold roughly 14%. This clonotype was counted only a few times. As yet, its antigen is unknown. There are 15 residues in the CDR3. The V and J ends lost 2 bases and 0 bases respectively, with 6 bases between them. Germline CDR1 is SGDLS and CDR2 is YYNGEE.

The clonotype comes from a woman of 80 years or more in good health. The gene calls are TRBV9 and TRBJ2-6; D call uncertain. Sequencing input: blood. In nucleotides, the CDR3 is TGTGCCAGCAGCGTCCAGAGCTCTGGGGCCAACGTCCTGACTTTC. This encodes CASSVQSSGANVLTF. The full variable domain, completed using reference TRBV9 and TRBJ2-6, is DSGVTQTPKHLITATGQRVTLRCSPRSGDLSVYWYQQSLDQGLQFLIQYYNGEERAKGNILERFSAQQFPDLHSELNLSSLELGDSALYFCASSVQSSGANVLTFGAGSRLTVL.